This T cell receptor beta chain was found in a study of tumor and adjacent non-tumor tissue in lung cancer. Study-level information: Each sample yielded a few million productive TCRbeta reads on average. Study-level results: TCR diversity was significantly greater in tumor than normal lung tissue. Shorter survival was associated with higher TCR diversity in tumors. In normal lung, the top 100 clones were significantly more dominant than in tumor.

This sample's RNA came from whole unsorted tissue. With respect to this clonotype: Its antigen is as yet unknown.

Three rounds of nested PCR, following a modified ARM-PCR protocol, produced the TCRbeta library. MiXCR was run by TCRdb on the multiplex PCR reads, yielding one entry per CDR3 protein. The sample shows 70,000 or so distinct CDR3 sequences, 55% to 75% of them seen only once. CDR1 is LGHNA, CDR2 YNFKEQ, per germline. The V and J ends lost 4 bases and 7 bases respectively, with 8 bases between them. The CDR3 has 11 amino acids. Sequencing was performed on lung tumor tissue. The V call is TRBV4-2, the J call TRBJ2-7, with no clear D. The sequence derives from a middle-aged man with non-small cell lung cancer. This CDR3 is CASSPGPEQYF. CDR3 DNA sequence: TGTGCCAGCAGCCCAGGCCCTGAGCAGTACTTC.